This TCR beta chain was found in a study of beta chain features in type 1 diabetes. Trimming took 4 bases from V and 12 from J; bases not matched to a gene: 10. From germline, CDR1 is MNHNS and CDR2 SASEGT. This CDR3 comprises 13 residues. Details on this clone: Its target is unknown.

Of the isolated RNA, all was reverse transcribed, and so the sequenced material was expressed TCRB transcripts. The assay was immunoSEQ multiplex PCR, and TCRdb's table has in-frame clones only and misses some. The profile shows fewer than 400,000 clones, roughly 8.8% of them singletons. Study findings and constraints: Type 1 diabetes patients had TCRB CDR3s that were shorter (moderately but significantly so) in all four CD4+ subsets.

This TCR came from a man younger than 45 with type 1 diabetes. The specimen sequenced was central memory CD4+ T cells from blood. The chain links TRBV6-1 to TRBJ2-7; TRBD2 agrees at 9 bases. This CDR3 is CASSVAGVELPYF. As DNA, the CDR3 is TGTGCCAGCAGTGTAGCGGGGGTTGAGTTACCGTACTTC.